This T cell receptor beta chain was obtained from a study of T cell responses to AZD1222 COVID-19 vaccine. Study-wide results and limits: Rises in breadth and depth of Spike-specific TCRs came after two AZD1222 doses. Reports say nearly half of spike-specific TCRs go after unmutated variant regions.

As regards this clone: Its antigen is not identified.

Looked up from germline, CDR1 is SGHAT and CDR2 is FQNNGV. The CDR3 length is 15 residues. V shed 0 bases and J shed 2 bases, with 10 bases lying between them. The data were produced by immunoSEQ multiplex PCR, yet TCRdb's version contains in-frame clones alone and is incomplete. The data show approximately 110,000 clones, with under 90% seen just once and roughly 4.5% held by the top ten. The TCR was taken from an adult in good health. The sequenced sample was peripheral blood, obtained on day 0 of AZD1222 vaccination. The J gene is TRBJ1-2, the V gene TRBV11-2; D unclear. In DNA, the CDR3 is TGTGCCAGCAGCTTAGATCTGGGTTGGAACTATGGCTACACCTTC. This gives the protein CASSLDLGWNYGYTF.